The rows below give T cell receptor beta chains drawn from one sample of a study of blood T cell repertoires in COVID-19. Data came from immunoSEQ multiplex PCR; TCRdb stores just in-frame clones and leaves some out. This table holds roughly 100,000 clones, around 90% found once. The sample consisted of peripheral blood. The receptors derive from a human donor in a cohort sampled during active COVID-19. Both conserved end residues are part of each CDR3. Each record gives: J gene, V gene, clone size, D gene, CDR3 DNA, CDR3 protein. D genes are given only for firm matches. Rows give clone size only sometimes, using once, few, many, or a class for an expanded clone.

J: TRBJ1-5; V: TRBV4-2; size: -; D: TRBD1; DNA: TGTGCCAGCAGCCAAGAGGGACAGGGATACTTCAATCAGCCCCAGCATTTT; CDR3: CASSQEGQGYFNQPQHF
J: TRBJ2-7; V: TRBV27; size: -; D: TRBD2; DNA: TGTGCCAGGGACCGCCCTGGCGGGAGGCATCTCGAGCAGTACTTC; CDR3: CARDRPGGRHLEQYF
J: TRBJ1-2; V: TRBV6-5; size: -; D: TRBD1; DNA: TGTGCCAGCAGGTCACCGGGACAGACGAACTATGGCTACACCTTC; CDR3: CASRSPGQTNYGYTF
J: TRBJ1-1; V: TRBV10-3; size: once; D: TRBD1; DNA: TGTGCCATCAGTGTCTTGGGGACAGTGAACACTGAAGCTTTCTTT; CDR3: CAISVLGTVNTEAFF
J: TRBJ1-2; V: TRBV7-3; size: -; D: -; DNA: TGTGCCAGCAGCTCCTCGGGGGGACACTATGGCTACACCTTC; CDR3: CASSSSGGHYGYTF
J: TRBJ2-2; V: TRBV18; size: -; D: TRBD1; DNA: TGTGCCAGCTCACCGCGGGGACAGGGGGACACCGGGGAGCTGTTTTTT; CDR3: CASSPRGQGDTGELFF
J: TRBJ2-5; V: TRBV5-1; size: -; D: -; DNA: TGCGCCAGCAGCTTGGCCGGCACCGGGGTCCAAGAGACCCAGTACTTC; CDR3: CASSLAGTGVQETQYF
J: TRBJ2-3; V: TRBV11-2; size: -; D: TRBD2; DNA: TGTGCCAGCAGCATCATAGCGGGGACGCAGTATTTT; CDR3: CASSIIAGTQYF
J: TRBJ2-3; V: TRBV7-9; size: -; D: TRBD2; DNA: TGTGCCAGCAGCTCTCTAGCGGGAGTGGCAGATACGCAGTATTTT; CDR3: CASSSLAGVADTQYF
J: TRBJ1-6; V: TRBV7-6; size: -; D: TRBD1; DNA: TGTGCCAGCAGCTCAGACCAAACAGGGGTTAATTCACCCCTCCACTTT; CDR3: CASSSDQTGVNSPLHF
J: TRBJ2-4; V: TRBV13; size: -; D: TRBD2; DNA: TGTGCCAGCAGCGAACGGACTAGCGGGAGAGCCAAAAACATTCAGTACTTC; CDR3: CASSERTSGRAKNIQYF
J: TRBJ2-3; V: TRBV2; size: -; D: -; DNA: TGTGCCAGCAGTGCCAGTATTACAGATACGCAGTATTTT; CDR3: CASSASITDTQYF
J: TRBJ2-7; V: TRBV18; size: once; D: -; DNA: TGTGCCAGCTCGTCGGACAAGACCCGCTACGAGCAGTACTTC; CDR3: CASSSDKTRYEQYF
J: TRBJ2-5; V: TRBV9; size: -; D: TRBD2; DNA: TGTGCCAGCAGCGTAGCTAGCGGGGGACCCCAAGAGACCCAGTACTTC; CDR3: CASSVASGGPQETQYF
J: TRBJ2-7; V: TRBV7-2; size: many; D: -; DNA: TGTGCCAGCACCCTCGGGCGGGGATCCTACGAGCAGTACTTC; CDR3: CASTLGRGSYEQYF
J: TRBJ2-3; V: TRBV7-9; size: once; D: -; DNA: TGTGCCAGCAGCTTTTCCAGCGGAAGCACAGATACGCAGTATTTT; CDR3: CASSFSSGSTDTQYF
J: TRBJ1-3; V: TRBV29-1; size: once; D: TRBD1; DNA: TGCAGCGTTAACCCAGGGGGCTCTGGAAACACCATATATTTT; CDR3: CSVNPGGSGNTIYF
J: TRBJ2-5; V: TRBV27; size: -; D: -; DNA: TGTGCCAGCAGTTTATTCCGAGGGTGGGCCCAGTACTTC; CDR3: CASSLFRGWAQYF
J: TRBJ2-3; V: TRBV5-1; size: -; D: -; DNA: TGCGCCAGCAGCCCCCGACCGAGGGAGTCGACAGATACGCAGTATTTT; CDR3: CASSPRPRESTDTQYF
J: TRBJ2-3; V: TRBV7-3; size: -; D: TRBD2; DNA: TGTGCCAGCGGAACGGGACTAGCGACAGATACGCAGTATTTT; CDR3: CASGTGLATDTQYF
J: TRBJ2-3; V: TRBV18; size: -; D: -; DNA: TGTGCCAGCTCTACCCAGGGTACAGATACGCAGTATTTT; CDR3: CASSTQGTDTQYF
J: TRBJ2-2; V: TRBV13; size: -; D: -; DNA: TGTGCCAGCAGTTACTACAGGGGAGGGAACACCGGGGAGCTGTTTTTT; CDR3: CASSYYRGGNTGELFF
J: TRBJ1-2; V: TRBV7-2; size: -; D: TRBD1; DNA: TGTGCCAGCAGCTCCCCCCTGACAGGGAGTTTTGGCTACACCTTC; CDR3: CASSSPLTGSFGYTF
J: TRBJ2-3; V: TRBV18; size: few; D: -; DNA: TGTGCCAGCTCACCCGTTAGCACAGATACGCAGTATTTT; CDR3: CASSPVSTDTQYF
J: TRBJ2-7; V: TRBV19; size: -; D: TRBD2; DNA: TGTGCCAGTAGTCTCCGTGGGGGGGCCTACGAGCAGTACTTC; CDR3: CASSLRGGAYEQYF
J: TRBJ1-1; V: TRBV7-2; size: -; D: -; DNA: TGTGCCAGCAGCAAGAGCCCATCGATGAACACTGAAGCTTTCTTT; CDR3: CASSKSPSMNTEAFF
J: TRBJ2-4; V: TRBV4-1; size: -; D: -; DNA: TGCGCCAGCAGCCCTATAGGAGTAGCCAAAAACATTCAGTACTTC; CDR3: CASSPIGVAKNIQYF
J: TRBJ2-3; V: TRBV30; size: -; D: -; DNA: TGTGCCTGGAGTGTTGACTATACAGATACGCAGTATTTT; CDR3: CAWSVDYTDTQYF
J: TRBJ2-2; V: TRBV10-1; size: -; D: -; DNA: TGCGCCAGCAGTGTGGGGTTACTCAGGGGACCTAACACCGGGGAGCTGTTTTTT; CDR3: CASSVGLLRGPNTGELFF
J: TRBJ2-7; V: TRBV14; size: -; D: TRBD1; DNA: TGTGCCAGCAGCGGGACAGGGGTTCGAGGAACCTACGAGCAGTACTTC; CDR3: CASSGTGVRGTYEQYF
J: TRBJ2-7; V: TRBV14; size: -; D: -; DNA: TGTGCCAGCAGCCAAGCTTACGAGCAGTACTTC; CDR3: CASSQAYEQYF
J: TRBJ2-7; V: TRBV19; size: -; D: TRBD1; DNA: TGTGCCAGTAGTATACATCCGGGACAGGGGTCCTACGAGCAGTACTTC; CDR3: CASSIHPGQGSYEQYF
J: TRBJ1-6; V: TRBV6-5; size: -; D: -; DNA: TGTGCCAGCAGTCAGGGTCGGCGTTCACCCCTCCACTTT; CDR3: CASSQGRRSPLHF
J: TRBJ1-4; V: TRBV5-8; size: -; D: TRBD1; DNA: TGTGCCAGCAGCTTGGCCAGACAGGGCGGATCAACTAATGAAAAACTGTTTTTT; CDR3: CASSLARQGGSTNEKLFF
J: TRBJ1-6; V: TRBV3-1/TRBV3-2; size: -; D: -; DNA: TGTGCCAGCAGCCCAAGTTCGGTGACTGGTTCACCCCTCCACTTT; CDR3: CASSPSSVTGSPLHF
J: TRBJ1-1; V: TRBV19; size: -; D: -; DNA: TGTGCCAGTACGCCAGTCTCCGGGACACTGAACACTGAAGCTTTCTTT; CDR3: CASTPVSGTLNTEAFF
J: TRBJ1-1; V: TRBV7-9; size: -; D: -; DNA: TGTGCCAGCAGCTTATTGGCCGCAGACAGTGAAGCTTTCTTT; CDR3: CASSLLAADSEAFF
J: TRBJ2-3; V: TRBV7-2; size: -; D: TRBD2; DNA: TGTGCCAGCAGCTTAGATCCCGGGAGGGTTGATACGCAGTATTTT; CDR3: CASSLDPGRVDTQYF
J: TRBJ1-4; V: TRBV4-1; size: -; D: -; DNA: TGCGCCAGCAGCCAGCGTTGGGGCCTTAATGAAAAACTGTTTTTT; CDR3: CASSQRWGLNEKLFF
J: TRBJ2-3; V: TRBV9; size: -; D: -; DNA: TGTGCCAGCAGCGTAGATATGGGGCAGGGAGGAGATACGCAGTATTTT; CDR3: CASSVDMGQGGDTQYF
J: TRBJ1-1; V: TRBV27; size: -; D: -; DNA: TGTGCCAGCAGTTTGGGGAGCATGAACACTGAAGCTTTCTTT; CDR3: CASSLGSMNTEAFF
J: TRBJ2-2; V: TRBV5-1; size: few; D: TRBD1; DNA: TGCGCCAGCAGCTTGGTCTCTCGGACAGGGGTCCCCGGGGAGCTGTTTTTT; CDR3: CASSLVSRTGVPGELFF